A selection of T cell receptor beta chains follows, all from one sample in a study of blood T cells in healthy people across ages. TCRdb ran MiXCR on the 5' RACE reads and lists one entry per CDR3 protein. The table lists some 1,800,000 distinct CDR3 sequences, about two fifths of them singletons. Sequencing was performed on blood. The source of these receptors is a human donor in good health. CDR3s include the opening cysteine and the closing phenylalanine or tryptophan. A D gene is named only where the DNA matches it firmly. Where a row states a size, it is once, few, many or the class of an expanded clone; other rows omit it.

>.|TRBV20-1|TRBJ1-1|few
TGCAGTGCTTCCACGGTTCAAGCTTTCTTT
CSASTVQAFF
>.|TRBV20-1|TRBJ1-2|few
TGCAGTGTACCCGGATCTAGGGCAGGGCCCAACTATGGCTACACCTTC
CSVPGSRAGPNYGYTF
>.|TRBV5-5|TRBJ1-2|few
TGTGCCAGCAGCGATAAGTTGTCCGGAGTCCACTATGGCTACACCTTC
CASSDKLSGVHYGYTF
>TRBD1|TRBV7-2|TRBJ1-5|many
TGTGCCAGCAGCTCGACAGGGAATAGCAATCAGCCCCAGCATTTT
CASSSTGNSNQPQHF
>TRBD2|TRBV7-9|TRBJ2-3|.
TGTGCCAGTAGCCTGGGACTAGCGGGGAGAGATACGCAGTATTTT
CASSLGLAGRDTQYF
>.|TRBV4-3|TRBJ2-7|few
TGCGCCAGCAGCCGGGGATCAGGGAGTGATTCCTACGAGCGGTACTTC
CASSRGSGSDSYERYF
>TRBD1|TRBV5-1|TRBJ1-4|.
TGCGCCAGCAGCTCACAGGGGCCGGATGAAAAACTGTTTTTT
CASSSQGPDEKLFF
>.|TRBV13|TRBJ2-4|.
TGTGCCAGCAGCCCCCCCGGGGGAGGAAGGAACATTCAGTACTTC
CASSPPGGGRNIQYF
>TRBD2|TRBV10-3|TRBJ2-1|few
TGTGTCGCGTCCGGGACTAGCGTAGATGAGCAGTTCTTC
CVASGTSVDEQFF
>TRBD2|TRBV3-1|TRBJ2-1|.
TGTGCCAGCAGCCAAAAGACGCGGGGGACCTCCTACAATGAGCAGTTCTTC
CASSQKTRGTSYNEQFF
>.|TRBV14|TRBJ2-2|.
TGTGCCAGCAGCCAAGCCGGGGGTCAATTCACCGGGGAGCTGTTTTTT
CASSQAGGQFTGELFF
>TRBD1|TRBV13|TRBJ1-2|few
TGTGCCAGCAGCTTAAGCAGGGGGCGGAAAAACACCTTC
CASSLSRGRKNTF
>.|TRBV25-1|TRBJ2-6|.
TGTGCCAGCAGTCTCCTTCAGGTTTCTGGGGCCAACGTCCTGACTTTC
CASSLLQVSGANVLTF